Many counts were recorded for the clone carrying this T cell receptor beta chain. TCR beta CDR3 regions were amplified from RNA transcripts. Carried out on the TCR CDR3, a first-round RT-PCR used the HTBI primer set. TCRdb analysed the multiplex PCR reads with MiXCR anew, one entry per CDR3 protein. Of roughly 500,000 distinct CDR3 sequences in the sample, 40% to 55% were seen once. This CDR3 has 15 amino acids. The germline V gene has CDR1 LGHDT and CDR2 YNNKEL (reference sequence). Deletions cut 2 bases from V and 2 bases from J, with 12 bases between. This record comes from a study of T cells in Graves' hyperthyroidism and ophthalmopathy.

The V and J genes are TRBV3-1 and TRBJ2-5; D is unresolved. The TCR originated in an adult woman with Graves' disease, either hyperthyroidism or ophthalmopathy (not recorded which). Sequenced material: peripheral blood or thyroid tissue (not recorded which). The CDR3 sequence: CASSQFGRGQETQYF. In DNA, the CDR3 is TGTGCCAGCAGCCAATTCGGCCGTGGGCAAGAGACCCAGTACTTC.